The 27 T cell receptor beta chains below all came from one sample that was sequenced in a study of T cells in Graves' hyperthyroidism and ophthalmopathy. TCR beta CDR3 regions were amplified from RNA transcripts. In the first-round RT-PCR of the TCR CDR3, the HTBI primer set was used. TCRdb called the multiplex PCR reads again in MiXCR, with one record for every CDR3 protein. The table has about 610,000 distinct CDR3 sequences, about 15% seen once. Input material: blood. The origin of the receptors is a woman between 35 and 50 years old with Graves' ophthalmopathy.

The table lists this clonotype with many counts. V and J are TRBV29-1 and TRBJ1-3; D not certain. This CDR3 is built from 16 residues. Trimming cost V 0 bases and J 0 bases, with 12 bases left between them. From germline, CDR1 is SQVTM and CDR2 ANQGSEA. The CDR3 sequence is CSVEDLGRSSGNTIYF. The CDR3 nucleotides are TGCAGCGTTGAAGATCTCGGCAGGAGCTCTGGAAACACCATATATTTT. Filled out from reference TRBV29-1 and TRBJ1-3, the complete variable domain reads SAVISQKPSRDICQRGTSLTIQCQVDSQVTMMFWYRQQPGQSLTLIATANQGSEATYESGFVIDKFPISRPNLTFSTLTVSNMSPEDSSIYLCSVEDLGRSSGNTIYFGEGSWLTVV.

This clonotype was counted between two and nine times. The chain carries TRBV30 and TRBJ1-2; tentative D call: TRBD1 (5 bases). This CDR3 region has 13 residues. CDR1 and CDR2 from the germline V gene are GTSNPN and SVGIG (reference sequence). Trimming removed 3 bases from V and 6 bases from J, with 14 bases in between. The CDR3 region is CAWRIASQDGYTF. The DNA of the CDR3 is TGTGCCTGGAGAATCGCATCACAGGATGGCTACACCTTC. Full variable domain (rest looked up from reference TRBV30 and TRBJ1-2): SQTIHQWPATLVQPVGSPLSLECTVEGTSNPNLYWYRQAAGRGLQLLFYSVGIGQISSEVPQNLSASRPQDRQFILSSKKLLLSDSGFYLCAWRIASQDGYTFGSGTRLTVV.

The V and J genes are TRBV7-9 and TRBJ2-5; D may correspond to TRBD1 or TRBD2 (5 bases each). CDR1 is SEHNR and CDR2 is FQNEAQ in the germline V gene (reference sequence). The CDR3 spans 15 residues. Trimming removed 3 bases from V and 3 bases from J, with 14 bases in between. This chain's CDR3 is CASSFGAGREETQYF. CDR3 sequence (DNA): TGTGCCAGCAGCTTTGGTGCAGGGCGGGAAGAGACCCAGTACTTC.

This clonotype has a handful of counts. J is TRBJ2-7 and V is TRBV7-2, with D uncertain. This CDR3 has 13 amino acids. Germline V gives CDR1 SGHTA, CDR2 FQGNSA. V dropped 1 base and J dropped 6 bases, with 10 bases sitting between them. The CDR3 DNA follows: TGTGCCAGCAGCTTAGAATGGAATTGCGAGCAGTACTTC. Translation: CASSLEWNCEQYF. Variable domain in full (rest from reference TRBV7-2 and TRBJ2-7): GAGVSQSPSNKVTEKGKDVELRCDPISGHTALYWYRQSLGQGLEFLIYFQGNSAPDKSGLPSDRFSAERTGGSVSTLTIQRTQQEDSAVYLCASSLEWNCEQYFGPGTRLTVT.

This clonotype was counted many times. This may arise from a read error, as a much more abundant clone is one base away. CDR3 loop: CASSDLHGSGANVPTF. The DNA for the CDR3 is TGTGCCAGCAGTGACCTACACGGCTCTGGGGCCAACGTCCCGACTTTC. J is TRBJ2-6 and V is TRBV6-1; the D gene is possibly TRBD1 (5 bases). CDR1 and CDR2 from the germline V gene are MNHNS and SASEGT. This CDR3 is 16 amino acids long.

The sample holds many counts of this clonotype. The chain has TRBV12-3 or TRBV12-4 and TRBJ2-2; 13 nucleotides align to TRBD2. This CDR3 spans 16 amino acids. V gave up 4 bases and J gave up 5 bases; unmatched junction bases: 4. CDR3 nucleotides: TGTGCCAGCAGTTCAGGACTAGCGGGAGTTACCGGGGAGCTGTTTTTT. Its protein product is CASSSGLAGVTGELFF.

V is TRBV2 and J is TRBJ2-5, with 7 nucleotides matching TRBD1. Unmatched junction bases numbered 4, after V lost 6 bases and J lost 3 bases. Germline V gene lookup returns CDR1 SNHLY and CDR2 FYNNEI. CDR3 length: 13 residues. The CDR3 region has the DNA TGTGCCAGCAGAGCCGACAGGGAAGAGACCCAGTACTTC. Its translation is CASRADREETQYF.

This clonotype was seen many times. The chain combines TRBV28 with TRBJ2-7; D not certain. In germline, CDR1 is MDHEN, CDR2 SYDVKM. The length of the CDR3 is 14 residues. The V gene lost 1 base and the J gene lost 7 bases, with 14 bases spanning the gap. CDR3 residues: CASSLYLAAGEQYF. The CDR3, as DNA: TGTGCCAGCAGTTTATATTTGGCTGCTGGGGAGCAGTACTTC.

The rearrangement links TRBV6-1 to TRBJ2-7; 8 bases are shared with TRBD2. The ends lost 6 bases at V and 4 bases at J; junction bases unmatched: 11. The CDR3 sequence is 15 residues long. CDR1 is MNHNS and CDR2 is SASEGT in the germline V gene. The DNA for the CDR3 is TGTGCCAGCAGACCCGGGGGAGCGGGAGTTTACGAGCAGTACTTC. It translates to CASRPGGAGVYEQYF.

This clonotype was found many times. The chain links TRBV11-2 to TRBJ2-7; perhaps D is TRBD1 or TRBD2 (5 bases each). The CDR3 runs 16 residues. Germline CDR1 is SGHAT and CDR2 is FQNNGV. Trimming left V 6 bases short and J 3 bases short, with 21 bases between. Here the CDR3 DNA reads TGTGCCAGCAGTTCACCGGGACGAAAAGGGAACTACGAGCAGTACTTC. It translates to CASSSPGRKGNYEQYF.

This clonotype was seen many times. The chain carries TRBV12-3 or TRBV12-4 and TRBJ2-5, with D possibly matching TRBD1 (6 bases). CDR3 length: 12 residues. V was trimmed by 10 bases and J by 4 bases, leaving 13 bases between them. CDR3: CATRDNSETQYF. The CDR3 DNA is TGTGCCACCAGGGACAACTCAGAGACCCAGTACTTC.

This clonotype was detected ten times or more. The J gene is TRBJ2-7, the V gene TRBV4-1; TRBD1 is a possible D gene (5 bases). Trimming cost V 0 bases and J 4 bases, with 16 bases left between them. The CDR3 covers 16 residues. The germline V gene encodes CDR1 MGHRA and CDR2 YSYEKL. CDR3 nucleotide sequence: TGCGCCAGCAGCCAAGAGGCTAGGACACGACTTTACGAGCAGTACTTC. It specifies CASSQEARTRLYEQYF.

CDR3 protein: CSARSVRGGAYEQYF. The CDR3 nucleotides are TGCAGTGCTAGGTCGGTTCGTGGGGGCGCCTACGAGCAGTACTTC. The V and J genes are TRBV20-1 and TRBJ2-7, with a weak D call TRBD1 (6 bases). The V gene lost 3 bases and the J gene lost 2 bases, with 17 bases spanning the gap. The germline CDR1 and CDR2 sequences are DFQATT and SNEGSKA (reference sequence). The CDR3 extends over 15 amino acids.

This clonotype was found many times. This chain joins TRBV5-1 and TRBJ1-2; no definite D call. V gave up 1 base and J gave up 4 bases, with 8 bases separating them. Germline-derived CDR1 and CDR2 are SGHRS and YFSETQ. The CDR3 covers 13 residues. The CDR3 here is CASSLPAGYGYTF. CDR3 DNA: TGCGCCAGCAGCTTGCCGGCAGGCTATGGCTACACCTTC. The whole variable domain, remainder taken from reference TRBV5-1 and TRBJ1-2, is KAGVTQTPRYLIKTRGQQVTLSCSPISGHRSVSWYQQTPGQGLQFLFEYFSETQRNKGNFPGRFSGRQFSNSRSEMNVSTLELGDSALYLCASSLPAGYGYTFGSGTRLTVV.

This chain joins TRBV29-1 and TRBJ1-1, with a possible D match to TRBD1 (5 bases). V was clipped by 4 bases and J by 4 bases, with 10 bases between them. The CDR3 runs to 12 residues. Per the germline V gene, CDR1 is SQVTM and CDR2 is ANQGSEA. The CDR3 protein is CSVVGGVTEAFF. CDR3 bases: TGCAGCGTTGTTGGGGGGGTCACTGAAGCTTTCTTT.

This clonotype was found a few times. The rearrangement uses TRBV12-3 or TRBV12-4 and TRBJ2-7; the D gene is possibly TRBD2 (5 bases). Trimming removed 4 bases from V and 2 bases from J, with 12 bases in between. The CDR3 spans 14 residues. The CDR3 loop is CASSYRPGTYEQYF. CDR3 coding DNA: TGTGCCAGCAGTTATAGACCCGGGACCTACGAGCAGTACTTC.

This clonotype has a count of ten or more. V gene TRBV10-3 combines with J gene TRBJ2-7; possibly TRBD2 for D (6 bases). This CDR3 is built from 14 residues. Germline V gene data show CDR1 as ENHRY and CDR2 as SYGVKD. Trimming took 8 bases from V and 6 from J, leaving 20 bases between them. The CDR3 DNA sequence: TGTGCCATCCGGGGCGGGAATTCTGCGATCGAGCAGTACTTC. Translating it yields CAIRGGNSAIEQYF.

At least ten counts were recorded for this clonotype. The chain uses TRBV18 and TRBJ1-5; maybe TRBD1 (6 bases). Trimming removed 8 bases from V and 2 bases from J, with 10 bases in between. Germline values: CDR1 KGHSH, CDR2 LQKENI. The CDR3 loop spans 13 amino acids. The CDR3 sequence: CASSRGGNQPQHF. The CDR3 DNA follows: TGTGCCAGCAGCAGGGGTGGCAATCAGCCCCAGCATTTT.

This clonotype was detected many times. This chain connects TRBV9 to TRBJ1-1, with no clear D. This CDR3 is 13 amino acids long. The ends were cut back, 4 bases at V and 1 base at J, with 8 bases in the middle. CDR1 is SGDLS, CDR2 YYNGEE, per germline. CDR3 sequence reads: CASSNQQNTEAFF. The CDR3 DNA is TGTGCCAGCAGCAACCAACAGAACACTGAAGCTTTCTTT.

This clonotype was detected ten times or more. V usage is TRBV7-8 and J usage is TRBJ2-5; TRBD2 might be the D (6 bases). There are 13 residues in the CDR3. CDR1 is SGHVS and CDR2 is FQNEAQ in the germline V gene. V lost 2 bases and J 5 bases, leaving 9 bases between the germline ends. The CDR3 DNA reads as TGTGCCAGCAGCTTAACCCGGGAGGAGACCCAGTACTTC. Amino acids: CASSLTREETQYF.

This clonotype was counted many times. The chain joins TRBV20-1 to TRBJ2-5; 7 bases are a match to TRBD2. Germline CDR1 is DFQATT and CDR2 is SNEGSKA (reference sequence). Unmatched junction bases numbered 9, after V lost 3 bases and J lost 5 bases. The CDR3 extends over 14 amino acids. CDR3 in DNA: TGCAGTGCTAGCCTTGTGGGAGGGCGGGAGACCCAGTACTTC. Translating gives CSASLVGGRETQYF.

This clonotype has just a few counts. CDR3: CASRQGTFENTEAFF. CDR3 coding DNA: TGTGCCAGTCGACAGGGGACCTTCGAAAACACTGAAGCTTTCTTT. The J gene is TRBJ1-1, the V gene TRBV6-2 or TRBV6-3; TRBD1 agrees at 8 bases. The CDR3 length is 15 residues. CDR1 and CDR2 from the germline V gene are MNHEY and SVGEGT. After removal of 9 bases from V and 2 bases from J, the junction contained 11 bases not matched to a gene.

This clonotype was seen many times. Germline and junction disagree at one end, which may indicate a read error. The chain combines TRBV19 with TRBJ2-5; 7 bases agree with TRBD2. Germline CDR1 is LNHDA and CDR2 is SQIVND (reference sequence). CDR3 size: 15 residues. The CDR3, as DNA: TGTGCCGGTAGTATCGTCTCTAGCGGAGCGGAGACCCAGTACTTC. It encodes CAGSIVSSGAETQYF.

The table lists this clonotype with many counts. The chain employs TRBV12-3 or TRBV12-4 and TRBJ2-7; either TRBD1 or TRBD2 may supply D (7 bases each). The CDR3 totals 12 residues. V dropped 7 bases and J dropped 5 bases, with 12 bases sitting between them. The CDR3: CASNRGLNEQYF. The DNA of the CDR3 is TGTGCCAGCAACAGGGGACTAAACGAGCAGTACTTC.

A few counts support this clonotype. The rearrangement uses TRBV4-3 and TRBJ2-3, with D perhaps assigned TRBD1 or TRBD2 (5 bases each). This CDR3 has 16 residues. Germline CDR1 LGHNA, CDR2 YSLEER. Trimming removed 2 bases from V and 0 bases from J, with 12 bases in between. This CDR3 is CASSQRGRTSTDTQYF. DNA for the CDR3: TGCGCCAGCAGCCAACGGGGACGTACTAGCACAGATACGCAGTATTTT.

In its sample, this clonotype was seen once. The chain couples TRBV12-3 or TRBV12-4 to TRBJ2-5, with D unresolved. The V end was cut by 6 bases, the J end by 0 bases, with 14 bases between. The CDR3 length is 15 residues. The CDR3 loop is CASSQVQVYQETQYF. CDR3 coding DNA: TGTGCCAGCAGCCAAGTGCAGGTCTACCAAGAGACCCAGTACTTC.

The sample holds many counts of this clonotype. This chain joins TRBV24-1 and TRBJ2-7; TRBD1 agrees at 9 bases. This CDR3 spans 14 amino acids. Germline loops: CDR1 KGHDR, CDR2 SFDVKD. Unmatched junction bases numbered 6, after V lost 4 bases and J lost 6 bases. This CDR3 reads CATSDTGTGSEQYF. The CDR3 nucleotides read TGTGCCACCAGTGACACCGGGACAGGGTCCGAGCAGTACTTC.